This T cell receptor (beta chain) comes out of a study of cytomegalovirus exposure and HLA in healthy donors (dated by TCRdb to about 2017). Notes on the research overall: An earlier analysis of some 550 of the donors reported 250 to 300 Gb of sequence data and around 110 million unique TCR beta sequences from about 179 million T cells. About 300 gigabases of sequencing data and approximately 84 million unique TCR sequences were included in an early release covering under 650 HLA-typed donors. Among the approximately 400 genotyped donors, under 90% belonged to the genetic ancestry cluster associated with self-reported Caucasian donors. The study aimed to test whether signatures of past pathogen exposure could be identified by cataloging public T cell receptors. The study profiled the T cell repertoires of 500 to 800 subjects by immunosequencing and related them to cytomegalovirus serostatus. Along with the 666-subject first cohort, a separate validation cohort of over a hundred different subjects was used. High-throughput TCR immunosequencing, statistical association of individual TCRs with disease status, and machine learning were combined to predict cytomegalovirus infection status. A later analysis re-analyzed previously published TCR beta repertoires from roughly 630 donors and added high-resolution HLA genotyping to study TCR occurrence patterns. The later analysis used no new phenotypic data to find candidate immune exposures, relying instead on TCR beta sequences and their occurrence across donors. An earlier analysis of around 640 of the donors used high-throughput TCR beta sequencing to judge whether each TCR beta V gene segment behaved as functional or pseudogenic. Donor age, sex, ethnicity and CMV serostatus were compiled alongside the repertoire data. Genome-wide SNP genotypes for about three fifths of the roughly 670 donors were used in a later genetic analysis, which treated that subset as a discovery cohort. All discovery cohort repertoires had been generated on a single sequencing platform. Class I and class II HLA loci were covered by the typing at four-digit resolution. Typing coverage varied by locus: roughly 629-640 donors for A, B, C, DRB1 and DQB1; more than 500 for DQA1; approximately 610 for DPA1; approximately 490 for DPB1. Because of strong linkage in the cohort, roughly five DR-DQ haplotypes were treated as single units for association and clustering. On average, roughly 250,000 unique TCR beta nucleotide sequences were sequenced per donor among 350 to 400 genotyped donors of the cohort, with 15% to 20% of those sequences being non-productive. Beyond this particular receptor, the publication reports: An earlier analysis of several hundred of the donors showed that most TCR beta V segments appeared in productive rearrangements either about 90% or about 30% of the time, which broadly matched IMGT annotations. Linkage disequilibrium might explain the correlated functional status among segregating V segments, but an unknown experimental factor could not be excluded. A total of 164 TCR beta chains were listed by the study as associated with cytomegalovirus. In a later analysis, several top co-occurrence clusters were reported to appear linked to parvovirus B19, influenza, CMV and Epstein-Barr virus. A few of the identified cytomegalovirus-associated TCR beta chains were confirmed in vitro to be specific for cytomegalovirus antigens. A later analysis associated 17,000 or so TCR beta sequences with specific HLA alleles at a false discovery rate of 0.05. Compared with the 666-donor mean, donors in an Asian-associated ancestry cluster had fewer N-insertions in productive TCRs, according to a later genetic analysis. Because the 87-base-pair reads could not distinguish some IMGT-functional V segments, including TRBV6-2 and TRBV6-3, those segments were excluded. Because some donors lacked HLA typing at each locus, the association tests relied only on the typed subset. When HLA alleles, especially DR and DQ, strongly co-occurred, attributing TCR associations to individual alleles was difficult. In both the original and validation cohorts, the classifier was reported to diagnose cytomegalovirus status with high specificity and sensitivity. The authors suggested that the approach could potentially be extended to other disease states and immunological phenotypes. The sequencing pipeline was judged likely to have produced a cluster of highly shared sequence variants as a technical artifact. Immune exposure information for the cohort was limited to CMV serostatus. Because counts were too low, about 17 rarely observed V segments, including chromosome 9 orphons, were excluded from the earlier analysis of 500 to 700 of the donors. This cohort had only TCR beta chains sequenced, and the lack of alpha or paired-chain data limited which features could be detected. A later analysis found that TCR association rates varied across HLA loci, with DRB1 alleles showing the most associated TCRs and HLA-C alleles the fewest. Sequencing depth was assumed to be roughly uniform across donors in the presence/absence analyses, though that assumption may not hold. Most TCR sequences were observed very rarely across donors, whereas some public TCRs were present in many individuals. A further reported finding was that TCR beta sequences accurately predicted the HLA-A and HLA-B alleles for most subjects in the first cohort. A later analysis found that most CMV-associated TCR beta chains appeared HLA-restricted, with HLA associations seemingly driven largely by CMV exposure. Compared with equally common non-associated chains, HLA-associated TCR beta chains in a later analysis were more clonally expanded and had lower generation probabilities. A later genetic analysis associated a missense DCLRE1C variant with V-gene and J-gene trimming of TCR beta chains, and an independent cohort replicated the association.

The library was produced with the immunoSEQ multiplex PCR assay. For the multiplex PCR, a mixture combining 60 forward primers for TCR Vbeta segments and 13 reverse primers for TCR Jbeta segments was used. The CDR3 region of rearranged TCR beta genes was amplified from genomic DNA by a multiplex PCR assay. Amplified TCR beta libraries were sequenced as 87-base-pair reads on the Illumina HiSeq System. The authors processed their data as follows. A later analysis tallied 75 million to 95 million unique TCR beta chains across the 610 or so repertoires, and approximately 11 million of those chains were shared by two or more donors. To remove PCR and sequencing errors, raw reads were error-corrected and collapsed into unique sequences using a nearest-neighbor algorithm that merged closely related sequences. V, D and J gene segments were assigned by aligning CDR3 sequences to IMGT reference sequences. For a sequence to be retained, at least a six-nucleotide match to both a V gene segment and a J gene segment was required. Rearrangements were called productive when the CDR3 lacked stop codons and stayed in frame with V and J; all others were non-productive. CDR3 was defined by IMGT convention, running from the second conserved V-encoded cysteine to the conserved J-encoded phenylalanine. The earlier analysis of about 590 of the donors excluded sequences that lacked an unambiguous match to a single V gene segment. An earlier analysis of 450 to 650 of the donors called V segments functional above 56.7% productive rearrangements and segregating when the between-donor standard deviation exceeded 5%. A statistical classification framework was built to diagnose cytomegalovirus status from the catalog of TCR beta chain sequences. In a later analysis, V and J genes were assigned by comparing TCR nucleotide sequences against IMGT/GENE-DB human TR gene sequences. Using the TCRdist pipeline, a later analysis assigned CDR3 sequences along with most-parsimonious VDJ recombination scenarios. In a later analysis, each TCR beta chain was defined by its CDR3 amino acid sequence together with its V-gene family, and reads without a unique V-gene family were excluded. A later analysis removed several hundred highly shared, low-generation-probability nucleotide sequences to deal with suspected cross-contamination and a sequencing artifact. In a later analysis, a clonal expansion index for each public chain was calculated from normalized within-repertoire ranks of inferred template counts. In a later analysis, generation probabilities were computed with a VDJ recombination model fitted to out-of-frame rearrangements, and the resulting probabilities were checked against IGoR. Hypergeometric tests were used in a later analysis to score TCR-TCR, TCR-HLA and TCR-CMV co-occurrence, with a repertoire-size bias correction applied to the TCR pairs. To estimate false discovery rates, a later analysis permuted the HLA or CMV assignments 20 times. In a later analysis, co-occurring TCRs were grouped using DBSCAN, with TCRdist sequence similarity added in when clustering inside HLA-allele-positive subsets. Repertoires with fewer than 30,000 or more than 120,000 public chains, plus five repertoires with anomalous nucleotide sharing, were excluded from co-occurrence clustering. TCRdb carries this immuneACCESS record with in-frame sequences only. Its versions omit some clonotypes, under half of them owing to an unresolved V gene in the studies checked, with the rest unexplained. V and J calls and clone size are given by that table; D and trimming were obtained from the DNA. This sample holds some 120,000 clones; roughly 74% were observed only once. The top ten hold 4% to 4.5% of the sample.

As encoded in the germline V gene (reference sequence), CDR1 is MNHEY while CDR2 is SMNVEV. The V and J ends are trimmed by 7 bases and 0 bases, leaving 8 bases between them. CDR3 length: 13 amino acids, cysteine to phenylalanine. Only the CDR3 DNA stays, 39 bases, in frame from base 1. Turning to this clone: It lacks a known antigen. The record has no base qualities; no much larger clone is one base away.

The cohort comprised hundreds of healthy bone marrow donors. All cohort members were sampled while nominally healthy, although unrecorded immune exposures were likely present. The donor tested CMV seropositive, placing the donor among the approximately 310 seropositive members of the cohort. A peripheral blood sample was provided by each donor, and peripheral blood mononuclear cells were used for TCR beta sequencing. The Qiagen DNeasy Blood Extraction Kit was used to extract genomic DNA from the blood cell samples. Recombination joined TRBV27 with TRBJ2-3, with the D gene not confidently named. The TCR comes from a woman aged 45-60 years in good health and CMV-seropositive. Sequencing was done on a sample of PBMCs. The nucleotide sequence is given as TGTGCCAGCACCGGTGCTAGCACAGATACGCAGTATTTT. This yields the protein CASTGASTDTQYF.